A single sample gave rise to the 22 T cell receptor beta chains below, sequenced in a study of OX40 agonist ivuxolimab in advanced cancers. Libraries were prepared by immunoSEQ multiplex PCR; TCRdb keeps only in-frame clonotypes and omits some of them. The profile shows about 22,000 clones, over 80% of them singletons. The material sequenced was CD4+ or CD8+ T cells sorted from blood, taken in a trial of the OX40 agonist ivuxolimab. These receptors were obtained from an adult with an advanced solid tumor such as melanoma, head and neck, liver or kidney cancer.

CDR3: CASSLSKNNEQFF. In DNA form, the CDR3 reads TGTGCCAGCAGTTTATCGAAGAACAATGAGCAGTTCTTC. The gene calls are TRBV27 and TRBJ2-1; D call uncertain. The CDR3 length is 13 residues. The V end lost 0 bases, the J end lost 5 bases, and 5 bases lay between the germline ends. Germline V gene lookup returns CDR1 MNHEY and CDR2 SMNVEV (reference sequence).

The V call is TRBV2, the J call TRBJ1-2; tentatively, D is TRBD1 (6 bases). Trimming removed 10 bases from V and 10 bases from J, with 19 bases in between. Germline lookup yields CDR1 SNHLY and CDR2 FYNNEI. The CDR3 covers 12 residues. The CDR3 is CATLDRPGAYTF. CDR3 bases: TGTGCCACCTTAGACAGGCCTGGCGCCTACACCTTC.

The chain is built from TRBV4-3 and TRBJ2-7; 8 bases align to TRBD1. V shed 2 bases and J 4 bases; nucleotides not matched to a gene: 4. This CDR3 spans 14 amino acids. Germline V lookup: CDR1 LGHNA, CDR2 YSLEER. CDR3 amino acids: CASSQYRGVYEQYF. The CDR3 DNA is TGCGCCAGCAGCCAATACAGGGGGGTTTACGAGCAGTACTTC.

This chain uses TRBV9 with TRBJ2-1; D assignment may be TRBD1 or TRBD2 (5 bases each). CDR1 is SGDLS, CDR2 YYNGEE, per germline. Between the trimmed V and J ends, which lost 4 bases and 6 bases, there was a span of 11 bases. The CDR3 contains 13 residues. The CDR3 bases are TGTGCCAGCAGCACCGGGACGACCAATGAGCAGTTCTTC. This translates into CASSTGTTNEQFF.

The chain joins TRBV4-2 to TRBJ1-1; 7 bases match TRBD1. With 2 bases clipped from V and 4 bases from J, the junction kept 4 bases outside the gene matches. The CDR3 has 14 residues. Germline V CDR1 and CDR2: LGHNA, YNFKEQ. CDR3 region: CASSQLQGSTEAFF. The CDR3 coding sequence is TGTGCCAGCAGCCAACTACAGGGGTCCACTGAAGCTTTCTTT.

The chain is built from TRBV4-1 and TRBJ2-3, with 9 positions matching TRBD1. V trimming: 4 bases; J trimming: 6 bases; junction bases outside the gene matches: 8. The V gene's germline CDR1 is MGHRA and CDR2 YSYEKL. The CDR3 runs 15 residues. The CDR3 loop is CASSPRTGVGDTQYF. The CDR3 bases are TGCGCCAGCAGCCCTCGGACAGGGGTGGGGGATACGCAGTATTTT.

The chain combines TRBV5-6 with TRBJ2-3; D ambiguous. This CDR3 spans 13 amino acids. Deletions cut 4 bases from V and 7 bases from J, with 13 bases between. CDR1 and CDR2 from the germline V gene are SGHDT and YYEEEE. This CDR3 reads CASSRDKGNTQYF. DNA of the CDR3: TGTGCCAGCAGCCGCGACAAAGGAAATACGCAGTATTTT.

The chain couples TRBV11-2 to TRBJ2-3; 10 bases are shared with TRBD2. V shed 1 base and J 0 bases; nucleotides not matched to a gene: 7. CDR1 and CDR2 from the germline V gene are SGHAT and FQNNGV. The CDR3 length is 18 residues. The CDR3 coding sequence is TGTGCCAGCAGCTTAGTTACCCCAGCGGGAGGGAGCACAGATACGCAGTATTTT. It yields the protein CASSLVTPAGGSTDTQYF.

The rearrangement uses TRBV19 and TRBJ2-1; D gene uncertain. This CDR3 has 13 residues. Trimming removed 5 bases at V and 4 bases at J, with 9 bases between. CDR1 is LNHDA and CDR2 is SQIVND in the germline V gene (reference sequence). The CDR3 loop reads CASSGDFYNEQFF. DNA for the CDR3: TGTGCCAGTAGTGGCGACTTTTACAATGAGCAGTTCTTC. The full variable domain, completed using reference TRBV19 and TRBJ2-1, is DGGITQSPKYLFRKEGQNVTLSCEQNLNHDAMYWYRQDPGQGLRLIYYSQIVNDFQKGDIAEGYSVSREKKESFPLTVTSAQKNPTAFYLCASSGDFYNEQFFGPGTRLTVL.

The CDR3 is CASSLDWDRFGASYGYTF. The CDR3 region has the DNA TGCGCCAGCAGCTTGGATTGGGACAGATTCGGAGCTTCCTATGGCTACACCTTC. This chain connects TRBV5-1 to TRBJ1-2; TRBD1 aligns across 7 bases. This CDR3 is built from 18 residues. V lost 0 bases and J lost 4; bases outside the gene matches: 15. Germline assignment: CDR1 SGHRS and CDR2 YFSETQ.

This chain links TRBV6-5 with TRBJ2-7; 7 bases align to TRBD2. There are 15 residues in the CDR3. Germline V gene data show CDR1 as MNHEY and CDR2 as SVGAGI. V was clipped by 5 bases and J by 7 bases; unmatched bases: 14. The CDR3 coding sequence is TGTGCCAGCAGTCCCAGTCGGGGAGCGGGACGGGAGCAGTACTTC. Its protein is CASSPSRGAGREQYF.

This clone was seen once. The V gene is TRBV6-5, the J gene TRBJ2-3; possible D gene TRBD1, 5 bases. The CDR3 runs 14 residues. V lost 0 bases to trimming and J lost 4 bases, with 8 bases between them. The V gene's germline CDR1 is MNHEY and CDR2 SVGAGI. Here the CDR3 reads CASSYSQVADTQYF. The CDR3 DNA is TGTGCCAGCAGTTACTCACAGGTTGCAGATACGCAGTATTTT.

This clone turned up a few times. The chain recombines TRBV19 with TRBJ1-1, with TRBD1 matching 9 bases. Germline V gene sequence: CDR1 LNHDA, CDR2 SQIVND (reference sequence). With V trimmed by 4 bases and J by 1 base, 4 bases remained unmatched. The CDR3 is 15 residues long. In DNA form, the CDR3 reads TGTGCCAGTAGTACCTCGGACAGGGGGAACACTGAAGCTTTCTTT. It encodes CASSTSDRGNTEAFF.

The chain uses TRBV4-2 and TRBJ2-5, with D perhaps TRBD1 (6 bases). CDR3 length: 18 amino acids. The germline V gene has CDR1 LGHNA and CDR2 YNFKEQ. V lost 1 base, J lost 1 base, and 19 bases lay in between. The CDR3 reads CASSQGPQRGQLQETQYF. Here the CDR3 DNA reads TGTGCCAGCAGCCAAGGACCCCAGAGGGGACAACTCCAAGAGACCCAGTACTTC.

CDR3 amino acids: CASSPRGRGALQETQYF. The CDR3 DNA sequence: TGTGCCAGCAGCCCCCGGGGTCGGGGGGCGCTCCAAGAGACCCAGTACTTC. The chain has TRBV7-9 and TRBJ2-5; possibly TRBD2 for D (7 bases). The CDR3 has 17 residues. Trimming shortened V by 5 bases and J by 1 base, and 20 bases separated the two germline ends. CDR1 and CDR2 (germline): SEHNR, FQNEAQ (reference sequence).

The chain couples TRBV4-2 to TRBJ2-3; maybe TRBD1 (5 bases). CDR1 is LGHNA, CDR2 YNFKEQ, per germline. Trimming left V 1 base short and J 5 bases short, with 16 bases between. This CDR3 is 16 amino acids long. The CDR3 spells CASSQALAGWGDTQYF. The CDR3 DNA sequence: TGTGCCAGCAGCCAAGCCCTGGCAGGGTGGGGAGATACGCAGTATTTT.

The J gene is TRBJ2-7, the V gene TRBV7-8; TRBD1 aligns across 8 bases. The germline V gene has CDR1 SGHVS and CDR2 FQNEAQ. V dropped 5 bases and J dropped 6; count of bases not matched to a gene: 9. The CDR3 spans 14 residues. The CDR3 is CASSPRVQGGEQYF. As DNA, the CDR3 is TGTGCCAGCAGCCCGAGGGTACAGGGGGGCGAGCAGTACTTC.

The chain carries TRBV6-5 and TRBJ2-7; 8 bases map to TRBD1. This CDR3 spans 14 amino acids. Looked up from germline, CDR1 is MNHEY and CDR2 is SVGAGI. The V segment lost 5 bases and the J segment 4 bases; nucleotides outside the gene matches: 7. The CDR3 reads CASSTTGESYEQYF. CDR3 coding DNA: TGTGCCAGCAGTACGACAGGGGAATCGTACGAGCAGTACTTC.

V gene TRBV7-9 combines with J gene TRBJ1-1; D unclear. This CDR3 comprises 17 residues. Trimming shortened V by 0 bases and J by 7 bases, and 21 bases separated the two germline ends. Germline CDR1 reads SEHNR; CDR2 reads FQNEAQ (reference sequence). The CDR3 DNA sequence: TGTGCCAGCAGCTTAGCGGCCGGATCGGACCCTCGGGGTGAAGCTTTCTTT. It is translated as CASSLAAGSDPRGEAFF.

This clone was counted only a few times. V and J are TRBV11-2 and TRBJ2-3, with 7 bases fitting TRBD1. CDR3 length: 15 residues. V gave up 6 bases and J gave up 0 bases; unmatched junction bases: 6. CDR1 is SGHAT and CDR2 is FQNNGV in the germline V gene. The CDR3 protein is CASRPTGASTDTQYF. Here the CDR3 DNA reads TGTGCCAGCAGACCTACAGGGGCTAGCACAGATACGCAGTATTTT. The whole variable domain, remainder taken from reference TRBV11-2 and TRBJ2-3, is EAGVAQSPRYKIIEKRQSVAFWCNPISGHATLYWYQQILGQGPKLLIQFQNNGVVDDSQLPKDRFSAERLKGVDSTLKIQPAKLEDSAVYLCASRPTGASTDTQYFGPGTRLTVL.

This chain joins TRBV27 and TRBJ2-7, with 7 bases fitting TRBD1. Germline assignment: CDR1 MNHEY and CDR2 SMNVEV (reference sequence). With 0 bases clipped from V and 3 bases from J, the junction kept 2 bases outside the gene matches. This CDR3 region has 14 residues. This CDR3 is CASSLSAGGYEQYF. As DNA, the CDR3 is TGTGCCAGCAGTTTATCAGCAGGGGGCTACGAGCAGTACTTC.

This rearrangement joins TRBV6-5 to TRBJ2-7; weak D call: TRBD1 (6 bases). This CDR3 has 12 residues. V lost 4 bases and J 4 bases, leaving 8 bases between the germline ends. Germline lookup yields CDR1 MNHEY and CDR2 SVGAGI. The CDR3 coding sequence is TGTGCCAGCAGTTCAACAGGGTACGAGCAGTACTTC. Encoded protein: CASSSTGYEQYF.